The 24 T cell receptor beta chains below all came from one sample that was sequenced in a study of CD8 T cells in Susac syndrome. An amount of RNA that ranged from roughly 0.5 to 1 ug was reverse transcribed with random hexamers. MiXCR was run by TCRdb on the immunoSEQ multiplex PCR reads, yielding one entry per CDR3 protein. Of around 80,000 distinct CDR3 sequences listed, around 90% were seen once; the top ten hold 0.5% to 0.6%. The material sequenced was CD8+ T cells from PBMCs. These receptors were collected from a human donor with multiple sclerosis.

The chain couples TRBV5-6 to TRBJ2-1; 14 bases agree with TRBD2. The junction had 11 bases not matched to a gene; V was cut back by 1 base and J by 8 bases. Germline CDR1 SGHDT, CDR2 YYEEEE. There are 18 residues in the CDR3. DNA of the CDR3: TGTGCCAGCAGCTTGTCGACTAGCGGGAGGGCCCTTTCGGATGAGCAGTTCTTC. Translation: CASSLSTSGRALSDEQFF.

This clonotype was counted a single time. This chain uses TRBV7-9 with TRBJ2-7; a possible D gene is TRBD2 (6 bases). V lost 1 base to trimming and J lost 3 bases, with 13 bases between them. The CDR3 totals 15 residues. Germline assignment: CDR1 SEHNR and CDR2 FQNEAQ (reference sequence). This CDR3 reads CASSLGGALLYEQYF. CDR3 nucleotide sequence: TGTGCCAGCAGCTTAGGCGGGGCGTTACTCTACGAGCAGTACTTC.

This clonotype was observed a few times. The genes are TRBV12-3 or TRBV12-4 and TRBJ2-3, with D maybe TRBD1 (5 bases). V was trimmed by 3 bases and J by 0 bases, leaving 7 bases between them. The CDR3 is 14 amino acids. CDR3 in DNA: TGTGCCAGCAGTTTTAGGGGAAGCACAGATACGCAGTATTTT. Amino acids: CASSFRGSTDTQYF.

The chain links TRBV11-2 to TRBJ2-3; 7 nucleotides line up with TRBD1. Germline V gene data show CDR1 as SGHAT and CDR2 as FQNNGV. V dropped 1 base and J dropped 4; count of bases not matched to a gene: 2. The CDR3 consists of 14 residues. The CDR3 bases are TGTGCCAGCAGCTTAGGGACAGGTTCAGATACGCAGTATTTT. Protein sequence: CASSLGTGSDTQYF.

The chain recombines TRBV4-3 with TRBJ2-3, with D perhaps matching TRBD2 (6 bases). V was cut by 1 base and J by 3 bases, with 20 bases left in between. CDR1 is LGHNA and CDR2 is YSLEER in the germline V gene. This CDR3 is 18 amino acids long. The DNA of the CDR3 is TGCGCCAGCAGCCAAGTTTTTGGTTGGCGGGACGTAACAGATACGCAGTATTTT. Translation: CASSQVFGWRDVTDTQYF.

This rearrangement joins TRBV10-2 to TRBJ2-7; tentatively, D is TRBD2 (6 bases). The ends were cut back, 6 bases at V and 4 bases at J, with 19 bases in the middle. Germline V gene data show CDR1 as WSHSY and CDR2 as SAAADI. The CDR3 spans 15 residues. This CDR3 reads CASSPTRGSSYEQYF. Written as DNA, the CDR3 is TGCGCCAGCAGCCCGACACGGGGGTCCTCTTACGAGCAGTACTTC.

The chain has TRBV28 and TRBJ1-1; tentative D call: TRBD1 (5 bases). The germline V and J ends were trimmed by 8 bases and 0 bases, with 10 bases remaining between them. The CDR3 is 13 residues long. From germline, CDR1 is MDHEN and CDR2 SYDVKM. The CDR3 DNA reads TGTGCCAGCCGGGGCAGGGTGAACACTGAAGCTTTCTTT. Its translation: CASRGRVNTEAFF.

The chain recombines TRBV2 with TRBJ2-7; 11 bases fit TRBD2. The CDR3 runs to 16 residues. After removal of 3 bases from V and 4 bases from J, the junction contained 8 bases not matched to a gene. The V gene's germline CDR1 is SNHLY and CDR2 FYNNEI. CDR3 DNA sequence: TGTGCCAGCAGTGAGACTAGCGGGAAGGTTGGGTACGAGCAGTACTTC. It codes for CASSETSGKVGYEQYF.

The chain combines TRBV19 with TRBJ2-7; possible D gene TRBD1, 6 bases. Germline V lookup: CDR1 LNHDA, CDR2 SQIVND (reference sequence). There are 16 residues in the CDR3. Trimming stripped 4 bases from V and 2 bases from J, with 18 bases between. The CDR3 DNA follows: TGTGCCAGTAGTACCGTCCGAGGGGGAGAACCCTACGAGCAGTACTTC. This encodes CASSTVRGGEPYEQYF. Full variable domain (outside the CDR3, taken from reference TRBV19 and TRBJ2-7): DGGITQSPKYLFRKEGQNVTLSCEQNLNHDAMYWYRQDPGQGLRLIYYSQIVNDFQKGDIAEGYSVSREKKESFPLTVTSAQKNPTAFYLCASSTVRGGEPYEQYFGPGTRLTVT.

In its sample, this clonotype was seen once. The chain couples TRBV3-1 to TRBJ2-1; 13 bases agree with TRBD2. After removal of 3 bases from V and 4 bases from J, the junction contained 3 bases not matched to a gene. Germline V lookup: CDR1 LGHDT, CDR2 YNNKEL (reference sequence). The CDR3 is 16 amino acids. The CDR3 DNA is TGTGCCAGCAGCCAGGGGACTAGCGGGAAATACAATGAGCAGTTCTTC. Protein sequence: CASSQGTSGKYNEQFF.

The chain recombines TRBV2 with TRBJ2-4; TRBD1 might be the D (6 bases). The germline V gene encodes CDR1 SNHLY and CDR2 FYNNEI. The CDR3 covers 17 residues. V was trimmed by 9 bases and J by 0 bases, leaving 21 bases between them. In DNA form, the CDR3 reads TGTGCCAGAGACGCCGGGACATTTAGACTAGCCAAAAACATTCAGTACTTC. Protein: CARDAGTFRLAKNIQYF.

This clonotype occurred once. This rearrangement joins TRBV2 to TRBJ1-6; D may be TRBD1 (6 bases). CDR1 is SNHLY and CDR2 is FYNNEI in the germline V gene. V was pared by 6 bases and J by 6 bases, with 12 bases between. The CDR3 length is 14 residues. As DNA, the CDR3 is TGTGCCAGCAGGTCGACAGGCTTTAATTCACCCCTCCACTTT. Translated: CASRSTGFNSPLHF.

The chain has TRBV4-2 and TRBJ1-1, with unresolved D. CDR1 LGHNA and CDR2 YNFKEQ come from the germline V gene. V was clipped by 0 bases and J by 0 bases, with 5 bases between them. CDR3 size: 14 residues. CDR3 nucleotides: TGTGCCAGCAGCCAAGAGACCGTGAACACTGAAGCTTTCTTT. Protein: CASSQETVNTEAFF.

CDR3 residues: CASSHELSTSGTDTQYF. CDR3 DNA sequence: TGTGCCAGCAGCCACGAACTAAGCACCTCCGGCACAGATACGCAGTATTTT. The chain has TRBV11-1 and TRBJ2-3; D call uncertain. Germline lookup yields CDR1 SGHAT and CDR2 FQDESV (reference sequence). The V end lost 5 bases, the J end lost 1 base, and 19 bases lay between the germline ends. This CDR3 is built from 17 residues.

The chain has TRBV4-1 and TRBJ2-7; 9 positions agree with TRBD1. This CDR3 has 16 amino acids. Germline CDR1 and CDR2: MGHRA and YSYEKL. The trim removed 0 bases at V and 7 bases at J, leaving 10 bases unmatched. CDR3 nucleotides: TGCGCCAGCAGCCAAGATCAAGGGACAGGGCGGTTAGAGCAGTACTTC. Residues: CASSQDQGTGRLEQYF.

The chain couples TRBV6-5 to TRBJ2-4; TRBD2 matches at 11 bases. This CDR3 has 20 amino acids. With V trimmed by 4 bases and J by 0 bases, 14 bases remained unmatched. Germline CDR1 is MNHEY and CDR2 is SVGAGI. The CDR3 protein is CASSSGILAGAPPAKNIQYF. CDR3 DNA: TGTGCCAGCAGTTCCGGAATACTAGCGGGGGCCCCTCCAGCCAAAAACATTCAGTACTTC.

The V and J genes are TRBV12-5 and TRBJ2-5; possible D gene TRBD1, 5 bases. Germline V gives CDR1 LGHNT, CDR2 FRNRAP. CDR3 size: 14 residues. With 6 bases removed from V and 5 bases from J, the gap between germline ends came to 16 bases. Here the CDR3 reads CASGRAEYRETQYF. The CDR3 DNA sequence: TGTGCTAGTGGCAGGGCCGAGTACCGGGAGACCCAGTACTTC.

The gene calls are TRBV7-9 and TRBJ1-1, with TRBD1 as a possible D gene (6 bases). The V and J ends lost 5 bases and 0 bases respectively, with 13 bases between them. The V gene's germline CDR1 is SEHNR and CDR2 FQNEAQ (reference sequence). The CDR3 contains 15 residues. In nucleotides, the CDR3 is TGTGCCAGCAGCCCACAGGGCAGACTGAACACTGAAGCTTTCTTT. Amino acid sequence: CASSPQGRLNTEAFF. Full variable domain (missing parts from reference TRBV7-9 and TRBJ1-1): DTGVSQNPRHKITKRGQNVTFRCDPISEHNRLYWYRQTLGQGPEFLTYFQNEAQLEKSRLLSDRFSAERPKGSFSTLEIQRTEQGDSAMYLCASSPQGRLNTEAFFGQGTRLTVV.

The CDR3 spells CASSEGTILPGEQFF. In DNA form, the CDR3 reads TGTGCCAGCAGTGAAGGGACCATCTTGCCGGGTGAGCAGTTCTTC. The rearrangement joins TRBV6-1 to TRBJ2-1; D is unresolved. This CDR3 comprises 15 residues. V lost 1 base and J lost 9, with 16 bases in between. Per the germline V gene, CDR1 is MNHNS and CDR2 is SASEGT.

In DNA form, the CDR3 reads TGTGCCAGCAGACCTGTACTAGGACCGCCCCAGCATTTT. As protein: CASRPVLGPPQHF. V is TRBV21-1 and J is TRBJ1-5; the DNA was not used to check the table's D call, TRBD1. TRBV21-1 has pseudogene status. The length of the CDR3 is 13 residues.

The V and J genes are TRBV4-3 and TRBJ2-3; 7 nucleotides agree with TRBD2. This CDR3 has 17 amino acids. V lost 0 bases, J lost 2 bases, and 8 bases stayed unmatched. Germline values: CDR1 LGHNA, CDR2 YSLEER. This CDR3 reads CASSQDRSGGPTDTQYF. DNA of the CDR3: TGCGCCAGCAGCCAAGACCGGTCGGGAGGCCCCACAGATACGCAGTATTTT.

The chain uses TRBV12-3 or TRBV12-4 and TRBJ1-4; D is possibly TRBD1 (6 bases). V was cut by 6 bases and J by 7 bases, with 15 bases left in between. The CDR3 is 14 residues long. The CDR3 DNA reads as TGTGCCAGCAGAACCCAGGGGTCAGGTGAAAAACTGTTTTTT. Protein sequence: CASRTQGSGEKLFF.

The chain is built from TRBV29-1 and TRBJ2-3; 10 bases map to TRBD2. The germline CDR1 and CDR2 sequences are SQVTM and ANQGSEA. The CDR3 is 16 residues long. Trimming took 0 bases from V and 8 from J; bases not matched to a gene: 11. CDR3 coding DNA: TGCAGCGTTGAAGATCCCCAGCGGGAGGGTTCGGGTACGCAGTATTTT. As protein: CSVEDPQREGSGTQYF.

The DNA for the CDR3 is TGTGCCAGCAGTTACTCCGGGACAGAGAACACTGAAGCTTTCTTT. It specifies CASSYSGTENTEAFF. This chain joins TRBV6-2 or TRBV6-3 and TRBJ1-1; TRBD1 matches at 7 bases. The CDR3 runs to 15 residues. V lost 0 bases, J lost 1 base, and 2 bases stayed unmatched. CDR1 is MNHEY and CDR2 is SVGEGT in the germline V gene.